This T cell receptor beta chain comes out of a study of memory CD4+ T cells and cytomegalovirus serostatus. Across the whole study: Of the healthy Belgian adults, several were CMV seropositive and more than 20 seronegative. General study results and limits: About 40% of the roughly 150 known CMV-associated TCRbeta sequences appeared in CD4+ memory.

Single viable CD3+CD4+CD8-CD45RO+ cells were sorted as the memory CD4+ T cells. Donors' CMV status reflects serum IgG against pp150, pp28, p38, p52. After thawing, CD4+ T cells were positively selected. Using immunoSEQ multiplex PCR, the repertoire was profiled, and TCRdb retains in-frame clones only, with some absent. The sample includes tens of thousands of clones, 82% seen only once; the top ten take roughly 0.4%. Concerning this clone: Its cognate antigen is unknown.

V shed 2 bases and J shed 0 bases, with 11 bases lying between them. The CDR3 extends over 15 amino acids. The germline V gene has CDR1 SGDLS and CDR2 YYNGEE. The receptor was isolated from an adult in good health and CMV-seronegative. V and J are TRBV9 and TRBJ2-5; D is perhaps TRBD2 (5 bases). The sample was memory CD4+ T cells from blood. The CDR3 DNA reads as TGTGCCAGCAGCGTCCTTACGGGGAACCAAGAGACCCAGTACTTC. Protein: CASSVLTGNQETQYF.